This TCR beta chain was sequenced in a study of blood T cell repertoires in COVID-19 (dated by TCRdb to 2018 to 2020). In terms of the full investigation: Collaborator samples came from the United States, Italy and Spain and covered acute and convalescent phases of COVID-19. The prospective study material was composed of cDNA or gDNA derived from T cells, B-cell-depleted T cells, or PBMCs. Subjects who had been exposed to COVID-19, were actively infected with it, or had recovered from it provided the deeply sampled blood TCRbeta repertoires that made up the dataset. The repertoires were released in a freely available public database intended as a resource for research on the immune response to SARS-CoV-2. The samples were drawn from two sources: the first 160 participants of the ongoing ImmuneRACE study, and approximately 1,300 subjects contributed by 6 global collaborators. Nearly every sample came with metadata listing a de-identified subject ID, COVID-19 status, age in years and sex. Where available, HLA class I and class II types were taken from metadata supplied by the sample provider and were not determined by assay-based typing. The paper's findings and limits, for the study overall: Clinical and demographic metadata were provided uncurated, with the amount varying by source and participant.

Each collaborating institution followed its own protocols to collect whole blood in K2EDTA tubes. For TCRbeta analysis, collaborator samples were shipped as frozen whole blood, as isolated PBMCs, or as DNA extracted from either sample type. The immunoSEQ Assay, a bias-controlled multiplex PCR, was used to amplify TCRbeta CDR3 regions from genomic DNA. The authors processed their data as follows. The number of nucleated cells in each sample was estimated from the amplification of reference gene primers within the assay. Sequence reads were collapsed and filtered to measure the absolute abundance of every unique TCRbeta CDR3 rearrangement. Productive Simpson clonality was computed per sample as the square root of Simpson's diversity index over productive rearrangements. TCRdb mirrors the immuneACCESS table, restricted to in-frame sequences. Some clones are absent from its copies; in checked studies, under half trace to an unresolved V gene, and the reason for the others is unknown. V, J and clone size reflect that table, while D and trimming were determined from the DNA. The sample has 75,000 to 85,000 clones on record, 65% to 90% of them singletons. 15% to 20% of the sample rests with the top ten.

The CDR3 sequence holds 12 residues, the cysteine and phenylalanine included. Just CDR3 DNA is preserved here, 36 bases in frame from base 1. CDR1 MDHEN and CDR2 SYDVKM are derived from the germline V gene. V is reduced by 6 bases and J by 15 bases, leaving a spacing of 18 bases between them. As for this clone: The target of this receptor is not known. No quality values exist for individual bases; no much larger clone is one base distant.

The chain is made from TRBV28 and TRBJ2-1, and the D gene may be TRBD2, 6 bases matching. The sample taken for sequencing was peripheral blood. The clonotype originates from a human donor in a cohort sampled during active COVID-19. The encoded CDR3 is CASRTGTFTGFF. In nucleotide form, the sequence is TGTGCCAGCAGGACCGGGACTTTTACCGGGTTCTTC.